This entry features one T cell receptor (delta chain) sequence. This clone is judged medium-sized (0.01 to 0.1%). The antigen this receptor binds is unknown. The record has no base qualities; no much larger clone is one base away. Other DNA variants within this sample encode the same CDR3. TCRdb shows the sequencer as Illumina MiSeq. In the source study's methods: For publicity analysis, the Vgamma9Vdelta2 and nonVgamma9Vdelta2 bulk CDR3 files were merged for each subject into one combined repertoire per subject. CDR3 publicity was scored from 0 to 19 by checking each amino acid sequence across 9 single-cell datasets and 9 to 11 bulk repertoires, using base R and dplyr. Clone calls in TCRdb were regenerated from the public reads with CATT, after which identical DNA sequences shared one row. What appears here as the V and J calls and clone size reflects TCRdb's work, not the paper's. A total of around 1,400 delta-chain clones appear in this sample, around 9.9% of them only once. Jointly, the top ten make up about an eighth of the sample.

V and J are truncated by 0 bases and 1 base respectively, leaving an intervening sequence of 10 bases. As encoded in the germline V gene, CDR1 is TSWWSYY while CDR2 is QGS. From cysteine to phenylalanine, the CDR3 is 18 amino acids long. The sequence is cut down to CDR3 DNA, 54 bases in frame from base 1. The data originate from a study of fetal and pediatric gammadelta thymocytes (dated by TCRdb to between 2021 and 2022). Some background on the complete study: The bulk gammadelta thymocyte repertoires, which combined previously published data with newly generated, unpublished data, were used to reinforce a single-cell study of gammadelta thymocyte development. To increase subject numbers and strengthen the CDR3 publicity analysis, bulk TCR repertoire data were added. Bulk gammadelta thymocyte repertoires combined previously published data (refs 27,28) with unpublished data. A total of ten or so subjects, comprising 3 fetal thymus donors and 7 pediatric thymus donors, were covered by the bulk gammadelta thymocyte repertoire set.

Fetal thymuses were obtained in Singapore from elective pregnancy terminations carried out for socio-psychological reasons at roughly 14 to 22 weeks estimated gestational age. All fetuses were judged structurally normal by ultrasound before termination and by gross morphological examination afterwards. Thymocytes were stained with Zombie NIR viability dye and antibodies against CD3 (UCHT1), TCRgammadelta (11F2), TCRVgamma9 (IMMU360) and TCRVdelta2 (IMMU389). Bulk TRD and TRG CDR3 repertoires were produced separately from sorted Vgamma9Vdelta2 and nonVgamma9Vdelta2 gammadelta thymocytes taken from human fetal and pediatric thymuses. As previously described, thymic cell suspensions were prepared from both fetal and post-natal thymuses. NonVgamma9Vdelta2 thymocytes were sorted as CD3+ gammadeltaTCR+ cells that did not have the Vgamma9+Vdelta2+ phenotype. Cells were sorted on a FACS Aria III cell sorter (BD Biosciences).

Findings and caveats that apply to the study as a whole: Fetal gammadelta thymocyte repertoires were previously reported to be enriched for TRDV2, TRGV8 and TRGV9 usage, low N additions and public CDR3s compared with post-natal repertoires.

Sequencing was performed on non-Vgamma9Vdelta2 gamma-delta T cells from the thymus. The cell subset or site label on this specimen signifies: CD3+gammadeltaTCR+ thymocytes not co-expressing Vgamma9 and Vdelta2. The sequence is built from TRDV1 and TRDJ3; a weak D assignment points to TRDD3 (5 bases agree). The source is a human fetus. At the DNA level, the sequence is TGTGCTCTTGGGGAACTAGCTGGGTCTTCCTGGGACACCCGACAGATGTTTTTC. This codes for CALGELAGSSWDTRQMFF.